The 5 T cell receptor beta chains below were found in one sample sequenced in a study of T cells in Graves' hyperthyroidism and ophthalmopathy. There were TCR beta CDR3 regions amplified from RNA transcripts. The primer set for the first-round RT-PCR of the TCR CDR3 was HTBI. Each CDR3 protein is one row after TCRdb ran MiXCR on the multiplex PCR reads. The table includes roughly 500,000 distinct CDR3 sequences, about 20% detected once. Sequences were obtained from blood. The receptors stem from a woman in her 70s with Graves' ophthalmopathy.

In this sample, this clonotype turned up a few times. CDR3 coding DNA: TGTGCCAGCAGCTTAGGGGCTAGCGCCCCCCTCTCCTACAATGAGCAGTTCTTC. Translated, it gives CASSLGASAPLSYNEQFF. The chain is built from TRBV7-2 and TRBJ2-1; TRBD2 might be the D (6 bases). The CDR3 totals 18 residues. The V and J ends lost 1 base and 0 bases respectively, with 16 bases between them. Per the germline V gene, CDR1 is SGHTA and CDR2 is FQGNSA.

This clonotype came up a few times. This chain joins TRBV5-6 and TRBJ1-2; D may be TRBD1 (6 bases). The CDR3 covers 14 residues. The germline gives CDR1 SGHDT, CDR2 YYEEEE. Trimming left V 2 bases short and J 2 bases short, with 10 bases between. The CDR3: CASSFVGGNYGYTF. CDR3 in DNA: TGTGCCAGCAGCTTCGTTGGGGGCAACTATGGCTACACCTTC.

The J gene is TRBJ1-4, the V gene TRBV28, with D possibly being TRBD1 (5 bases). With 5 bases removed from V and 4 bases from J, the gap between germline ends came to 14 bases. Germline values: CDR1 MDHEN, CDR2 SYDVKM. This CDR3 is built from 15 residues. CDR3 residues: CASSQPRGLNEKLFF. DNA for the CDR3: TGTGCCAGCAGTCAGCCGAGGGGCCTTAATGAAAAACTGTTTTTT.

The chain joins TRBV7-2 to TRBJ2-3; D unclear. Germline values: CDR1 SGHTA, CDR2 FQGNSA. The CDR3 consists of 13 residues. Trimming left V 5 bases short and J 2 bases short, with 8 bases between. The CDR3, as DNA: TGTGCCAGCAGCGCTCTCCTCACAGATACGCAGTATTTT. This sequence encodes CASSALLTDTQYF.

This clonotype was picked up a small number of times. This chain connects TRBV20-1 to TRBJ2-7, with a weak D call TRBD2 (6 bases). Germline values: CDR1 DFQATT, CDR2 SNEGSKA (reference sequence). This CDR3 is 14 amino acids long. V was shortened by 6 bases and J by 6 bases, with 21 bases between the two germline ends. CDR3 loop: CSADPSGSGGEQYF. CDR3 DNA: TGCAGTGCCGACCCCTCAGGCTCCGGGGGCGAGCAGTACTTC.